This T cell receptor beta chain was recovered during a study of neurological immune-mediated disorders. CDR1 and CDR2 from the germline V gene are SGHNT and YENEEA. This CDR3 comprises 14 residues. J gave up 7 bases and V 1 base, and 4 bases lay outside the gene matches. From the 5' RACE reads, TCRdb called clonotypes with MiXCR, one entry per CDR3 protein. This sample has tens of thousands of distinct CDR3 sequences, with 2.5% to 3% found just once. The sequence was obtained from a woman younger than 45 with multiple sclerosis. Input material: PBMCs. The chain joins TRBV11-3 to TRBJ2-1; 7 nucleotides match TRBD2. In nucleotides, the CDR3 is TGTGCCAGCAGCTTAGCGGGAGGCGTAAATGAGCAGTTCTTC. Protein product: CASSLAGGVNEQFF. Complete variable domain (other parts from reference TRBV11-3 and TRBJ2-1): EAGVVQSPRYKIIEKKQPVAFWCNPISGHNTLYWYLQNLGQGPELLIRYENEEAVDDSQLPKDRFSAERLKGVDSTLKIQPAELGDSAVYLCASSLAGGVNEQFFGPGTRLTVL.